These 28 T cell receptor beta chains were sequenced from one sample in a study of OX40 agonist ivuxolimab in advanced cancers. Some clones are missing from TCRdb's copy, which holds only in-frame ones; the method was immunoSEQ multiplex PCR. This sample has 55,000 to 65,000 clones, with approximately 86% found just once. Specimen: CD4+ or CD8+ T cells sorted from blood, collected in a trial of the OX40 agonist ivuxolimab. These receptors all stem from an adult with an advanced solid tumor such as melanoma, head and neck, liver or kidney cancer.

The CDR3 sequence: CASKAYNEQFF. The CDR3 DNA follows: TGTGCCAGCAAGGCTTACAATGAGCAGTTCTTC. This sequence joins TRBV7-8 and TRBJ2-1; unclear D gene. The V end was cut by 7 bases, the J end by 4 bases, with 5 bases between. Germline V gene data show CDR1 as SGHVS and CDR2 as FQNEAQ. The CDR3 has 11 residues. The full variable domain, completed using reference TRBV7-8 and TRBJ2-1, is GAGVSQSPRYKVAKRGQDVALRCDPISGHVSLFWYQQALGQGPEFLTYFQNEAQLDKSGLPSDRFFAERPEGSVSTLKIQRTQQEDSAVYLCASKAYNEQFFGPGTRLTVL.

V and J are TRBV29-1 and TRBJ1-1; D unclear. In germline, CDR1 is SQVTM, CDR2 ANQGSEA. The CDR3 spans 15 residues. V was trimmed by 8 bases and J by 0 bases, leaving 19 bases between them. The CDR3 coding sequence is TGCAGCCTTGTCCCCCCCGGCAGTTTGAACACTGAAGCTTTCTTT. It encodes CSLVPPGSLNTEAFF. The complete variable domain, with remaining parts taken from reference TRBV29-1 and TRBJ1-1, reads SAVISQKPSRDICQRGTSLTIQCQVDSQVTMMFWYRQQPGQSLTLIATANQGSEATYESGFVIDKFPISRPNLTFSTLTVSNMSPEDSSIYLCSLVPPGSLNTEAFFGQGTRLTVV.

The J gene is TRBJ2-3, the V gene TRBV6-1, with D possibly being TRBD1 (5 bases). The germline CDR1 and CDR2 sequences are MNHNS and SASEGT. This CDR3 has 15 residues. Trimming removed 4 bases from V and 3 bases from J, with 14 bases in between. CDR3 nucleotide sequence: TGTGCCAGCAGTGGTAGTAGGGGATCGACAGATACGCAGTATTTT. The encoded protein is CASSGSRGSTDTQYF.

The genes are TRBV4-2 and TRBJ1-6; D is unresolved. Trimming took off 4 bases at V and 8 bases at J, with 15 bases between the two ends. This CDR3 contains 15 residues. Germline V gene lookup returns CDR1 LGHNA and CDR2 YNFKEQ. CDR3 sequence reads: CASSLTRFPDSPLHF. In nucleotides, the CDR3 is TGTGCCAGCAGCCTCACCAGGTTCCCTGATTCACCCCTCCACTTT.

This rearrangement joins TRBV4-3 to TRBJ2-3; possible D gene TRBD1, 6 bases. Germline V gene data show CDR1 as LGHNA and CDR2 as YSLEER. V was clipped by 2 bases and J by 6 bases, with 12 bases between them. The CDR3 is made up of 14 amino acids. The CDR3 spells CASSQYLDSDTQYF. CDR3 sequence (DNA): TGCGCCAGCAGCCAATACCTGGACAGCGATACGCAGTATTTT.

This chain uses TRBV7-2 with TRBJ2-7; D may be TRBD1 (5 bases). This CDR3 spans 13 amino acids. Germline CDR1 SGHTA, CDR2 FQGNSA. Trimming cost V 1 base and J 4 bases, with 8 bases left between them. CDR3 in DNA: TGTGCCAGCAGCTTAGACAGGCTGTACGAGCAGTACTTC. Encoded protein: CASSLDRLYEQYF.

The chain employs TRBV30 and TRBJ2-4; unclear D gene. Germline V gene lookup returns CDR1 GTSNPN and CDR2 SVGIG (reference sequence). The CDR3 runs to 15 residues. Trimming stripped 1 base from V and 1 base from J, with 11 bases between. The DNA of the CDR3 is TGTGCCTGGAGTGGGAAAGTGAAGGCCAAAAACATTCAGTACTTC. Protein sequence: CAWSGKVKAKNIQYF. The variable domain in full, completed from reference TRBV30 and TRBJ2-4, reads SQTIHQWPATLVQPVGSPLSLECTVEGTSNPNLYWYRQAAGRGLQLLFYSVGIGQISSEVPQNLSASRPQDRQFILSSKKLLLSDSGFYLCAWSGKVKAKNIQYFGAGTRLSVL.

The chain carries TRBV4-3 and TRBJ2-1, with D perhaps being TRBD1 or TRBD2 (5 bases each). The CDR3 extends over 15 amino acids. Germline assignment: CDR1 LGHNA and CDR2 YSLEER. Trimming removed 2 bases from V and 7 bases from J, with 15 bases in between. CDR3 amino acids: CASSQSGTIGNEQFF. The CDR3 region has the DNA TGCGCCAGCAGCCAATCGGGGACCATTGGGAATGAGCAGTTCTTC.

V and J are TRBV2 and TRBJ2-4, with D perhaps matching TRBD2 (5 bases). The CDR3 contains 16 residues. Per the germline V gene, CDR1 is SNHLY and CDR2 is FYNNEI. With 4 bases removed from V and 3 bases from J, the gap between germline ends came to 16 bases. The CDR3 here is CASSGGASTGKNIQYF. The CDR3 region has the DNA TGTGCCAGCAGTGGGGGAGCCTCAACGGGCAAAAACATTCAGTACTTC.

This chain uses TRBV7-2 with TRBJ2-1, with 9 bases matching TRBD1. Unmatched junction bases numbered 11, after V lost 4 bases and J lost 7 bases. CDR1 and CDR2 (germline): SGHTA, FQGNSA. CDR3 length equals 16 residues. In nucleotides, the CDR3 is TGTGCCAGCAGCTCGGTGGGACAGGGAAAGCGGAATGAGCAGTTCTTC. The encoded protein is CASSSVGQGKRNEQFF.

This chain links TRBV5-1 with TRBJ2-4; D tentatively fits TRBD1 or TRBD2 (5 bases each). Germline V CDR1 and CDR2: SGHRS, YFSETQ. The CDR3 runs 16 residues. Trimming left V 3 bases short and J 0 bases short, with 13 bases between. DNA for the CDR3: TGCGCCAGCAGCTCCGGGGCAGCCCTAGCCAAAAACATTCAGTACTTC. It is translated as CASSSGAALAKNIQYF.

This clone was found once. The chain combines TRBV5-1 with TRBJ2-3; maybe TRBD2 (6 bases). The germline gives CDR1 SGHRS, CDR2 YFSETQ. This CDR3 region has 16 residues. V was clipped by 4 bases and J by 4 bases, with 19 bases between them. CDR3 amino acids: CASSRVGSEGADTQYF. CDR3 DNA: TGCGCCAGCAGCCGCGTCGGGAGTGAGGGTGCAGATACGCAGTATTTT.

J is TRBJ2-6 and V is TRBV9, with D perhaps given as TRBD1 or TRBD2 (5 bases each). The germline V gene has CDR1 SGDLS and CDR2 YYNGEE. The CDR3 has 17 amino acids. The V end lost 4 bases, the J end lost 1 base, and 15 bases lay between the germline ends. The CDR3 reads CASSRDPHESGANVLTF. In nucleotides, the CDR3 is TGTGCCAGCAGCCGGGACCCCCATGAGTCTGGGGCCAACGTCCTGACTTTC.

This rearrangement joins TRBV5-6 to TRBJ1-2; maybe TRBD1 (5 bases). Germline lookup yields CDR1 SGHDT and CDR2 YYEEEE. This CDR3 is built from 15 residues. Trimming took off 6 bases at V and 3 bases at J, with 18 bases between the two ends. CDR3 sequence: CASTRRGRGDYGYTF. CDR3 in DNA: TGTGCCAGCACCCGGAGGGGTAGGGGTGACTATGGCTACACCTTC.

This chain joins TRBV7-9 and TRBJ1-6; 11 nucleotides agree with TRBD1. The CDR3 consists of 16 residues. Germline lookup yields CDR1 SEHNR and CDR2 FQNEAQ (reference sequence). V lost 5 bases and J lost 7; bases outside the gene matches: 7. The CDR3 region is CASSQARTGGNSPLHF. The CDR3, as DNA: TGTGCCAGCAGCCAAGCTAGGACAGGGGGCAATTCACCCCTCCACTTT.

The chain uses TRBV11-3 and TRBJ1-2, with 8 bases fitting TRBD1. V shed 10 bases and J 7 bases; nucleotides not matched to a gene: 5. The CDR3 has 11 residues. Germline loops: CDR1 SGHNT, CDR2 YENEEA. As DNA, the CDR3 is TGTGCCACAGGACAGGGCGGTGGCTACACCTTC. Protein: CATGQGGGYTF.

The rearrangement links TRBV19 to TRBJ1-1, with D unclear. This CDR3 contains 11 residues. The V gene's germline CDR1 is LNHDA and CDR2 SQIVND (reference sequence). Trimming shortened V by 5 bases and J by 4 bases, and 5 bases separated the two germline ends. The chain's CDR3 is CASSRSTEAFF. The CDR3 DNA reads TGTGCCAGTAGTCGGAGCACTGAAGCTTTCTTT.

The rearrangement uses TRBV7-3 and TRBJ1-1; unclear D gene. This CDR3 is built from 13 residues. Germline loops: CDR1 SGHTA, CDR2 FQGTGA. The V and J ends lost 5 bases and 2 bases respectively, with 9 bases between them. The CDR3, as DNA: TGTGCCAGCAGCCCGGTTCTAAACACTGAAGCTTTCTTT. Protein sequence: CASSPVLNTEAFF. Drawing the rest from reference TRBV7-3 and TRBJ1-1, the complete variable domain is GAGVSQTPSNKVTEKGKYVELRCDPISGHTALYWYRQSLGQGPEFLIYFQGTGAADDSGLPNDRFFAVRPEGSVSTLKIQRTERGDSAVYLCASSPVLNTEAFFGQGTRLTVV.

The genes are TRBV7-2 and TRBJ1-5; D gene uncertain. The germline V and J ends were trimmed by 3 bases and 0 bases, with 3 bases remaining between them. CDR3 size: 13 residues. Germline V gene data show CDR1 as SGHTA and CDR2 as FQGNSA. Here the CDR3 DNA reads TGTGCCAGCAGCTTTTATAGCAATCAGCCCCAGCATTTT. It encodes CASSFYSNQPQHF.

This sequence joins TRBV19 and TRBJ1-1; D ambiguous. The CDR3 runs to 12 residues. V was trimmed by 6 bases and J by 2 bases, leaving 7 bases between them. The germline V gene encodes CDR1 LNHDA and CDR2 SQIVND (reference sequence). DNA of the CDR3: TGTGCCAGTAGGACGCTTAACACTGAAGCTTTCTTT. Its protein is CASRTLNTEAFF.

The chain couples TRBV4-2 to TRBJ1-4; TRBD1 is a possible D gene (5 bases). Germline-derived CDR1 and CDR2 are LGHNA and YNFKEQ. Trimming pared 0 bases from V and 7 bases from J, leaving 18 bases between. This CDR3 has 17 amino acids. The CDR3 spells CASSQDLVGARTEKLFF. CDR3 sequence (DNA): TGTGCCAGCAGCCAAGATCTGGTAGGGGCCCGGACTGAAAAACTGTTTTTT.

CDR3 sequence reads: CAITSGANEKLFF. CDR3 in DNA: TGTGCCATCACCTCCGGGGCTAATGAAAAACTGTTTTTT. The chain uses TRBV10-3 and TRBJ1-4; no firm D call. V shed 7 bases and J shed 3 bases, with 9 bases lying between them. The CDR3 is 13 amino acids. Germline values: CDR1 ENHRY, CDR2 SYGVKD.

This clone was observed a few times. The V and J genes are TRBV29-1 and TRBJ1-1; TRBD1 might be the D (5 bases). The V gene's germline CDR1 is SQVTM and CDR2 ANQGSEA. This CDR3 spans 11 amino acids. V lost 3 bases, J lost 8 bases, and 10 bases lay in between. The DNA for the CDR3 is TGCAGCGTTGATTTAGGGACCGAAGCTTTCTTT. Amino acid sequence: CSVDLGTEAFF.

DNA of the CDR3: TGCGCCAGCAGTTACGGGACTGTGCACAGGGAGACCCAGTACTTC. Translation gives CASSYGTVHRETQYF. The V and J genes are TRBV5-1 and TRBJ2-5, with D perhaps matching TRBD2 (6 bases). The germline V and J ends were trimmed by 5 bases and 5 bases, with 19 bases remaining between them. There are 15 residues in the CDR3. Germline V CDR1 and CDR2: SGHRS, YFSETQ. Supplemented by reference TRBV5-1 and TRBJ2-5, the full variable domain reads KAGVTQTPRYLIKTRGQQVTLSCSPISGHRSVSWYQQTPGQGLQFLFEYFSETQRNKGNFPGRFSGRQFSNSRSEMNVSTLELGDSALYLCASSYGTVHRETQYFGPGTRLLVL.

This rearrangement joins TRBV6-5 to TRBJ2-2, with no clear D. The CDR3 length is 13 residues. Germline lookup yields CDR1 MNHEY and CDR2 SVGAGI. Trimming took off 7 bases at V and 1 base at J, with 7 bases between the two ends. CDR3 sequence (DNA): TGTGCCAGCAAGCGACAGAACACCGGGGAGCTGTTTTTT. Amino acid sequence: CASKRQNTGELFF.

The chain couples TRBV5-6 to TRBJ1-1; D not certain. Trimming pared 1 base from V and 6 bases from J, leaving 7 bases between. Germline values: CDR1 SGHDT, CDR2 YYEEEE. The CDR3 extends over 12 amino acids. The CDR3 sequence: CASSLRAAEAFF. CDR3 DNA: TGTGCCAGCAGCTTGAGGGCTGCTGAAGCTTTCTTT.

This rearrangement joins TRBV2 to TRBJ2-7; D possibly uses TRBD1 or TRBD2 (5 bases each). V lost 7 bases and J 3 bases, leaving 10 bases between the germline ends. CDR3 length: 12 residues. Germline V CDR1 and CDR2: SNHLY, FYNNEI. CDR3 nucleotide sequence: TGTGCCAGCATGGGACGGAACTACGAGCAGTACTTC. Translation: CASMGRNYEQYF.

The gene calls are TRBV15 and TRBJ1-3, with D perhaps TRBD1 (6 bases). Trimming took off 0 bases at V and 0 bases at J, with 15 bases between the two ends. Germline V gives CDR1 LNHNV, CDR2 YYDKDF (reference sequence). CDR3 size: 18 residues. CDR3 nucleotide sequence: TGTGCCACCAGCAGAGAGCCCCTTCTGGACAGCTCTGGAAACACCATATATTTT. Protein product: CATSREPLLDSSGNTIYF.